The entry below gives a single TCR beta chain sequence along with its context. The V end was cut by 3 bases, the J end by 4 bases, with 11 bases between. The CDR3 spans 14 residues. Looked up from germline, CDR1 is MNHEY and CDR2 is SMNVEV (reference sequence). The sample comes from a study of memory CD8 T cells in hepatitis C reinfection. Study summary: Peak reinfection sampling occurred 3 to 8 weeks after detected reinfection.

Some clones are missing from TCRdb's copy, which holds only in-frame ones; the method was immunoSEQ multiplex PCR. The sample consists of more than 35,000 clones, 88% of them appearing once. Noted time point: peak reinfection, 3 to 8 weeks after reinfection detection. The sorted cells went straight to TCR sequencing with no prior in vitro expansion. At all three reinfection time points, viable CD3+ CD8+ CD45RO- cells from a couple of donors served as controls. Sequencing was performed on naive CD8+ T cells sorted from blood. This TCR was recovered from a man younger than 35 with hepatitis C virus infection. The gene calls are TRBV27 and TRBJ2-3; D not resolved. The CDR3 bases are TGTGCCAGCAGTTTTGGGCTAAAACCAGATACGCAGTATTTT. Its protein product is CASSFGLKPDTQYF.